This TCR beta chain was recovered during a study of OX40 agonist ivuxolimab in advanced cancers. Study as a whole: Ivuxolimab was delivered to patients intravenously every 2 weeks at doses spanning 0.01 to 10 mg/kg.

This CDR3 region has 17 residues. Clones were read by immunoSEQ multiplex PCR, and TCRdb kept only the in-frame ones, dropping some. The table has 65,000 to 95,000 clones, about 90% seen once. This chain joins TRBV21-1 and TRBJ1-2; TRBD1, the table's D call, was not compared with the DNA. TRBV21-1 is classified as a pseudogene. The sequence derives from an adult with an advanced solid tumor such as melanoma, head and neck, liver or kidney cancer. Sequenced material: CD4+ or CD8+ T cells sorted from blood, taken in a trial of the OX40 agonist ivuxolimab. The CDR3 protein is CASSKGPPLLFLGVYTF. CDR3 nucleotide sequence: TGTGCCAGCAGCAAGGGGCCTCCCCTCCTCTTTCTTGGAGTTTACACCTTC.